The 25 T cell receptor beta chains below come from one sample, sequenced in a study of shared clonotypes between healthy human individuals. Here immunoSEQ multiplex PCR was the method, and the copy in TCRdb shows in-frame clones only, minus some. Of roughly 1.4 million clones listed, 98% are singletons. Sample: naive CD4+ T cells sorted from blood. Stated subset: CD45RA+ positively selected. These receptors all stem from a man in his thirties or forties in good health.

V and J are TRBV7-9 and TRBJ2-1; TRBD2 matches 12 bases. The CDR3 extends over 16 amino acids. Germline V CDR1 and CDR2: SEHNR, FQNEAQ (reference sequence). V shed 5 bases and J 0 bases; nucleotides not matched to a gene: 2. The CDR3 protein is CASSGLAGSSYNEQFF. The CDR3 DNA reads TGTGCCAGCAGCGGACTAGCGGGAAGCTCCTACAATGAGCAGTTCTTC.

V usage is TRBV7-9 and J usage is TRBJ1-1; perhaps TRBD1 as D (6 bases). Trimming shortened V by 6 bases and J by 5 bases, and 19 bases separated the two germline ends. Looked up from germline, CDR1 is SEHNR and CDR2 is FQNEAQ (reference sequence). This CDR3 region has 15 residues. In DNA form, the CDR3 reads TGTGCCAGCAGATCCTACGGGGGCGCGAGGACTGAAGCTTTCTTT. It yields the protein CASRSYGGARTEAFF.

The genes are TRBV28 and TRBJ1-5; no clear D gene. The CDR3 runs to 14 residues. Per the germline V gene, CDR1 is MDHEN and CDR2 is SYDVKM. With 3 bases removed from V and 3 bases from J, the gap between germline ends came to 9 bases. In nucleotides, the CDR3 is TGTGCCAGCAGTTTCGGAGGGTACAATCAGCCCCAGCATTTT. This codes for CASSFGGYNQPQHF.

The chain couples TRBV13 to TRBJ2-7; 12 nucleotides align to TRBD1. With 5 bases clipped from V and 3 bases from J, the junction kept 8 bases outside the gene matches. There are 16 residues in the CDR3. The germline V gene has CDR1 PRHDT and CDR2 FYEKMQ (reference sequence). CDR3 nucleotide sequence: TGTGCCAGCAGCGGGACAGGGGGCAGTCGGATCTACGAGCAGTACTTC. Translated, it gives CASSGTGGSRIYEQYF.

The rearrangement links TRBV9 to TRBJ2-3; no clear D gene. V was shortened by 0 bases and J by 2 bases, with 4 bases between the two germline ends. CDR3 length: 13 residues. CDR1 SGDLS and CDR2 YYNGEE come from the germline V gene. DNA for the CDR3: TGTGCCAGCAGCGTAGCTATCACAGATACGCAGTATTTT. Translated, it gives CASSVAITDTQYF.

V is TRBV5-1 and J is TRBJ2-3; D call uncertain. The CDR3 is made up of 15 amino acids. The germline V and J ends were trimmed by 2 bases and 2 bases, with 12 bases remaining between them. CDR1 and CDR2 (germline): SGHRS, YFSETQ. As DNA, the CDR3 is TGCGCCAGCAGCTTAGGAACGCAGCTCACAGATACGCAGTATTTT. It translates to CASSLGTQLTDTQYF.

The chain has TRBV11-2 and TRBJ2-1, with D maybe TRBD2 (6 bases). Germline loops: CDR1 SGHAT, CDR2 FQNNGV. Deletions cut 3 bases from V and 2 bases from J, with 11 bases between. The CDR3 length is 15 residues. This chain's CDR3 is CASSFERAPYNEQFF. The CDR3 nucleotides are TGTGCCAGCAGCTTTGAGCGGGCCCCCTACAATGAGCAGTTCTTC.

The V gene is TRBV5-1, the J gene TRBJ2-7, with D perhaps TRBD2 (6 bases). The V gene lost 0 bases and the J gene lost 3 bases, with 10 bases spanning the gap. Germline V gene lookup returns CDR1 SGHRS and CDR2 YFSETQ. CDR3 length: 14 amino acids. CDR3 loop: CASSLVAEYYEQYF. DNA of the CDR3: TGCGCCAGCAGCTTGGTAGCGGAATACTACGAGCAGTACTTC. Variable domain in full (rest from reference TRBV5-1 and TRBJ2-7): KAGVTQTPRYLIKTRGQQVTLSCSPISGHRSVSWYQQTPGQGLQFLFEYFSETQRNKGNFPGRFSGRQFSNSRSEMNVSTLELGDSALYLCASSLVAEYYEQYFGPGTRLTVT.

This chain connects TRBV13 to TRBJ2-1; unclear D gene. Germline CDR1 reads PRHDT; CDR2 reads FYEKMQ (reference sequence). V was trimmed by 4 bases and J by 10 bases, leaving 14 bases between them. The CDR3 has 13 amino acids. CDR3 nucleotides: TGTGCCAGCAGCTCCCGGACGGGTCGCGAGCAGTTCTTC. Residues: CASSSRTGREQFF.

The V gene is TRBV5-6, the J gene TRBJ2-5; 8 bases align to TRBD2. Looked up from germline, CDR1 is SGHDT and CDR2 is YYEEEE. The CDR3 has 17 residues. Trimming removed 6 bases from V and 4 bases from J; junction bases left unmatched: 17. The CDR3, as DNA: TGTGCCAGCAACAAGAGGGCTAGCGGGCCAATAGCAGAGACCCAGTACTTC. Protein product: CASNKRASGPIAETQYF.

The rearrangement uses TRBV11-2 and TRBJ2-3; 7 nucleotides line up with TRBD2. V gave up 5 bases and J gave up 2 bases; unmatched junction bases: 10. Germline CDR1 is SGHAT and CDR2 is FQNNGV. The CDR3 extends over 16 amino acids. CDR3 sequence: CASSTRFSGFTDTQYF. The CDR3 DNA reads TGTGCCAGCAGCACCCGGTTTAGCGGGTTCACAGATACGCAGTATTTT.

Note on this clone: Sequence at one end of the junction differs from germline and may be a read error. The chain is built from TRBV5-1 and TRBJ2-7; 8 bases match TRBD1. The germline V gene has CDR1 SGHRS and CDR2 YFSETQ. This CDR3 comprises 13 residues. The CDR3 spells CASMVDRAYEQYF. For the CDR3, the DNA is TGCGCTAGCATGGTGGACAGGGCCTACGAGCAGTACTTC.

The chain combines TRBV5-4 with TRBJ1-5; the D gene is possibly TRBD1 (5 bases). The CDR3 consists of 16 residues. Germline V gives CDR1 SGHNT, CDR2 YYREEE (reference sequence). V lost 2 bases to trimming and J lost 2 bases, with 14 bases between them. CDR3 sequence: CASSFEGLSGNQPQHF. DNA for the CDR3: TGTGCCAGCAGCTTTGAGGGGTTGAGTGGCAATCAGCCCCAGCATTTT.

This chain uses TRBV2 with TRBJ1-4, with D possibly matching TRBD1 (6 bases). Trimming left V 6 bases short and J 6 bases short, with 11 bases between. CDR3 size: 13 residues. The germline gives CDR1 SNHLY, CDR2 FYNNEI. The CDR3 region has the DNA TGTGCCAGCAGACCGGGACAACATGAAAAACTGTTTTTT. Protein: CASRPGQHEKLFF.

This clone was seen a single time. CDR3 DNA sequence: TGTGCCAGCAGTAGGACACCTCAAGAGACCCAGTACTTC. Translation gives CASSRTPQETQYF. The V call is TRBV6-1, the J call TRBJ2-5; tentative D call: TRBD1 (5 bases). This CDR3 spans 13 amino acids. Germline loops: CDR1 MNHNS, CDR2 SASEGT. V gave up 5 bases and J gave up 2 bases, with 9 bases separating them.

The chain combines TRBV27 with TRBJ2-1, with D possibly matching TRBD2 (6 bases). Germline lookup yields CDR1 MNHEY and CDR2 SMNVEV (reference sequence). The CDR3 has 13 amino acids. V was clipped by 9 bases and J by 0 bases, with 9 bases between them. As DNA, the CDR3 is TGTGCCAGTAGCGGATCCTCCTACAATGAGCAGTTCTTC. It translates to CASSGSSYNEQFF.

The CDR3 loop reads CASSYSSLAETYEQYF. The CDR3 DNA follows: TGTGCCAGCAGTTACTCGAGCCTAGCGGAGACCTACGAGCAGTACTTC. V is TRBV6-5 and J is TRBJ2-7, with 7 bases aligning to TRBD2. The CDR3 covers 16 residues. The ends lost 0 bases at V and 2 bases at J; junction bases unmatched: 7. Germline values: CDR1 MNHEY, CDR2 SVGAGI.

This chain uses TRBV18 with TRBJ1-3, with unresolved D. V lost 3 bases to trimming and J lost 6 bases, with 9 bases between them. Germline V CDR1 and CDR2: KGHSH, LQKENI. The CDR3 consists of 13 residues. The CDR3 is CASSPSRENTIYF. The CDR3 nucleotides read TGTGCCAGCTCACCCTCGCGAGAAAACACCATATATTTT.

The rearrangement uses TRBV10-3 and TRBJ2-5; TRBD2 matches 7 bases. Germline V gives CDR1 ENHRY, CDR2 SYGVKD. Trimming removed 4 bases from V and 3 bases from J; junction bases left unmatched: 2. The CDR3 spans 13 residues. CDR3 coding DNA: TGTGCCATCAGTGGCCGGGGGGAAGAGACCCAGTACTTC. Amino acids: CAISGRGEETQYF.

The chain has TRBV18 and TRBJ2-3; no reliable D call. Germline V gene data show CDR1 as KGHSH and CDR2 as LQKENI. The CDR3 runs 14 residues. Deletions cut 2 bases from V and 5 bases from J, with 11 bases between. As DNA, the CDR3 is TGTGCCAGCTCACCAATCCACCTAAGAGATACGCAGTATTTT. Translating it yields CASSPIHLRDTQYF.

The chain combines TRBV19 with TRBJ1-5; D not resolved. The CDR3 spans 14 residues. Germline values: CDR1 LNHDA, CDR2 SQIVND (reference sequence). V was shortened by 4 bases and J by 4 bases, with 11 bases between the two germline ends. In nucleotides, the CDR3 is TGTGCCAGTAGTAAGGAAAAGGATAATCAGCCCCAGCATTTT. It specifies CASSKEKDNQPQHF. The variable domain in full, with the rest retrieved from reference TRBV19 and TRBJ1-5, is DGGITQSPKYLFRKEGQNVTLSCEQNLNHDAMYWYRQDPGQGLRLIYYSQIVNDFQKGDIAEGYSVSREKKESFPLTVTSAQKNPTAFYLCASSKEKDNQPQHFGDGTRLSIL.

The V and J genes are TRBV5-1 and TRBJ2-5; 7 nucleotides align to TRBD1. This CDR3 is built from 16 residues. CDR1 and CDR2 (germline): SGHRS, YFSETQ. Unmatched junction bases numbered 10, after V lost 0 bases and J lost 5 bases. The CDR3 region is CASSLEGGQKRETQYF. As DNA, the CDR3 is TGCGCCAGCAGCTTGGAAGGGGGCCAAAAAAGGGAGACCCAGTACTTC.

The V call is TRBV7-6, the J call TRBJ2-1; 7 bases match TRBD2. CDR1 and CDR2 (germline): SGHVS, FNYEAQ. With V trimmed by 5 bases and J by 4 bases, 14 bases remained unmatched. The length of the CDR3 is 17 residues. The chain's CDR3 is CASSLGGSGNPYNEQFF. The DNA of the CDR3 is TGTGCCAGCAGCCTCGGGGGGAGCGGGAACCCTTACAATGAGCAGTTCTTC.

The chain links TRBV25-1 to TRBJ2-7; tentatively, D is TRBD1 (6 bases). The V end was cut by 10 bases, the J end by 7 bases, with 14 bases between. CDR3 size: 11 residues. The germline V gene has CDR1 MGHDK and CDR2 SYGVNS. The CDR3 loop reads CATGQVDEQYF. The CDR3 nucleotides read TGTGCCACGGGACAAGTTGATGAGCAGTACTTC.

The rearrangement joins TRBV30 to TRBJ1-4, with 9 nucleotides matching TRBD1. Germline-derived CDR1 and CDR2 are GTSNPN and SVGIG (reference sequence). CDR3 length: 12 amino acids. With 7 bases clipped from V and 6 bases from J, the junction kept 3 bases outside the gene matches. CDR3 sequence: CASGTGHEKLFF. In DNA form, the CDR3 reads TGTGCCTCCGGGACAGGGCATGAAAAACTGTTTTTT. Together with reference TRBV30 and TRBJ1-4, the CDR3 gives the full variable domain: SQTIHQWPATLVQPVGSPLSLECTVEGTSNPNLYWYRQAAGRGLQLLFYSVGIGQISSEVPQNLSASRPQDRQFILSSKKLLLSDSGFYLCASGTGHEKLFFGSGTQLSVL.